This record covers a single T cell receptor beta chain. The sample originates from a study of cytomegalovirus exposure and HLA in healthy donors. About the study: Early released data comprised around 80 million unique TCRs from HLA-typed donors.

The PCR contained 60 Vbeta and 13 Jbeta primers. Produced via immunoSEQ multiplex PCR; TCRdb's table is partial and in-frame only. The sample lists more than 95,000 clones, 78% occurring once. This CDR3 is 13 amino acids long. J lost 2 bases, V lost 6 bases, and 3 bases had no gene match. Germline CDR1 reads PRHDT; CDR2 reads FYEKMQ (reference sequence). This chain joins TRBV13 and TRBJ2-7, with 8 nucleotides matching TRBD1. The clonotype comes from a man younger than 45 in good health and CMV-seronegative. Sequenced: PBMCs. CDR3 region: CASRRQGTYEQYF. CDR3 coding DNA: TGTGCCAGCAGGCGACAGGGGACCTACGAGCAGTACTTC.